The clone carrying this TCR beta chain was observed many times. Its antigen is not known. The data were obtained in a study of Graves' ophthalmopathy and Graves' hyperthyroidism. Across the whole study: Peripheral blood collection took place at initial diagnosis, before any treatment. General study points: The model predicted ophthalmopathy progression with 70.59% sensitivity and 72% to 85% specificity.

RNA transcripts provided the template for amplifying TCR beta CDR3 regions. HTBI-primed first-round RT-PCR preceded second-round multiplex PCR. TCRdb re-called the multiplex PCR reads with MiXCR, one entry per CDR3 protein. The sample shows about 380,000 distinct CDR3 sequences, 15% of them seen only once. Germline CDR1 and CDR2: MNHNS and SASEGT. V lost 1 base to trimming and J lost 5 bases, with 12 bases between them. The CDR3 extends over 14 amino acids. Over 18 months of follow-up, stable hyperthyroidism required that no ophthalmopathy appear. The hyperthyroidism patients, aged 18 to 65, had been newly diagnosed, with under 2 months' duration.

The chain joins TRBV6-1 to TRBJ2-7; D is possibly TRBD1 or TRBD2 (5 bases each). The sample comprised peripheral blood. This sequence was found in a woman aged 18-35 years with stable Graves' hyperthyroidism. Written as DNA, the CDR3 is TGTGCCAGCAGTGAAGAGGGACGCTGGAACGAGCAGTACTTC. Residues: CASSEEGRWNEQYF.